Each of the 21 T cell receptor beta chains below was sequenced from the same sample in a study of regulatory T cells in long-lasting Graves disease. In building TCR beta libraries, iRepertoire HTBI primers were used together with Arm-PCR of CDR3 regions. TCRdb re-called the multiplex PCR reads through MiXCR, storing one row per CDR3 protein. The sample has roughly 520,000 distinct CDR3 sequences, approximately 12% seen once. Time point of the sample: newly diagnosed GD, antithyroid drugs for less than 3 months. RNA from PBMCs was the source of the TCR library. The sample was also reused in another study, on T cells in Graves' hyperthyroidism and ophthalmopathy.

This specimen was peripheral blood mononuclear cells (PBMCs), taken at new diagnosis, from a patient treated with antithyroid drugs. The receptors come from a woman in her thirties with Graves disease.

This clonotype occurred a few times. The chain combines TRBV7-9 with TRBJ2-1; 7 bases map to TRBD2. This CDR3 has 16 amino acids. From germline, CDR1 is SEHNR and CDR2 FQNEAQ (reference sequence). V lost 2 bases to trimming and J lost 2 bases; unmatched junction nucleotides: 6. The CDR3 is CASSLRERDPYNEQFF. For the CDR3, the DNA is TGTGCCAGCAGCTTAAGAGAGCGGGACCCCTACAATGAGCAGTTCTTC.

A word on this clonotype: The CDR3 carries no conserved terminal phenylalanine or tryptophan, so it likely arises from a read error. This chain links TRBV5-1 with TRBJ2-5, with unresolved D. CDR3 length equals 15 residues. Between the trimmed V and J ends, which lost 0 bases and 5 bases, there was a span of 14 bases. CDR1 and CDR2 (germline): SGHRS, YFSETQ. The CDR3 loop is CASSLAAGSSETQYL. The DNA of the CDR3 is TGCGCCAGCAGCTTGGCCGCCGGTTCCTCGGAGACCCAGTACCTC.

In this sample, this clonotype turned up a few times. This chain joins TRBV27 and TRBJ1-2; D might be TRBD1 (6 bases). This CDR3 is built from 16 residues. V shed 5 bases and J shed 7 bases, with 23 bases lying between them. Per the germline V gene, CDR1 is MNHEY and CDR2 is SMNVEV (reference sequence). CDR3: CASSEGTTRILGGYTF. The DNA of the CDR3 is TGTGCCAGCAGTGAAGGGACAACTCGCATTCTTGGTGGCTACACCTTC.

Notes on this clonotype: A much larger clone is a single base away; this may be a read error. The rearrangement uses TRBV5-1 and TRBJ2-3; D may match TRBD1 or TRBD2 (5 bases each). The CDR3 runs to 17 residues. Germline values: CDR1 SGHRS, CDR2 YFSETQ. With 7 bases removed from V and 0 bases from J, the gap between germline ends came to 21 bases. DNA for the CDR3: TGCGCCAGCTTCGTGGGACCTCCAGATTCCAGCACAGATACGCAGTATTTT. It translates to CASFVGPPDSSTDTQYF.

This clonotype was detected ten times or more. This chain links TRBV6-1 with TRBJ1-2, with TRBD1 matching 9 bases. J was trimmed by 4 bases and V by 7 bases; bases with no gene match: 10. The CDR3 runs to 15 residues. CDR1 MNHNS and CDR2 SASEGT come from the germline V gene. CDR3 bases: TGTGCCAGCACCCCGGACAGGGGAGGTTTCTATGGCTACACCTTC. Translation gives CASTPDRGGFYGYTF.

The table lists this clonotype with a few counts. The chain joins TRBV12-3 or TRBV12-4 to TRBJ2-7; no definite D call. V lost 3 bases and J 3 bases, leaving 9 bases between the germline ends. CDR3 length: 13 amino acids. The CDR3 coding sequence is TGTGCCAGCAGTTTCTCTATGTTCTACGAGCAGTACTTC. Translated, it gives CASSFSMFYEQYF.

This clonotype was seen at least ten times. The chain's CDR3 is CSASRNGDTGELFF. The DNA for the CDR3 is TGCAGTGCTAGCAGGAATGGGGACACCGGGGAGCTGTTTTTT. The chain employs TRBV20-1 and TRBJ2-2; the D is unclear. The CDR3 runs 14 residues. The germline V gene encodes CDR1 DFQATT and CDR2 SNEGSKA (reference sequence). The V and J ends lost 3 bases and 3 bases respectively, with 11 bases between them.

This clonotype was detected many times. J is TRBJ2-7 and V is TRBV12-3 or TRBV12-4; weak D call: TRBD2 (6 bases). The V end lost 6 bases, the J end lost 1 base, and 10 bases lay between the germline ends. This CDR3 contains 13 residues. CDR3 coding DNA: TGTGCCAGCAGGTCCGGGGGATCCTACGAGCAGTACTTC. Amino acid sequence: CASRSGGSYEQYF.

This clonotype occurred many times. J is TRBJ2-3 and V is TRBV11-2, with D hard to call. Trimming cost V 5 bases and J 1 base, with 10 bases left between them. Looked up from germline, CDR1 is SGHAT and CDR2 is FQNNGV. The CDR3 spans 14 residues. The CDR3 DNA sequence: TGTGCCAGCAGCCCCCGCCCCGGCACAGATACGCAGTATTTT. This sequence encodes CASSPRPGTDTQYF.

This clonotype was counted between two and nine times. The chain links TRBV28 to TRBJ1-5, with D perhaps matching TRBD1 (6 bases). V gave up 6 bases and J gave up 5 bases, with 11 bases separating them. The CDR3 consists of 13 residues. Germline V gene data show CDR1 as MDHEN and CDR2 as SYDVKM. CDR3: CASSRTVYQPQHF. In DNA form, the CDR3 reads TGTGCCAGCAGCAGGACAGTCTATCAGCCCCAGCATTTT. Looking up the rest from reference TRBV28 and TRBJ1-5 gives the full variable domain: DVKVTQSSRYLVKRTGEKVFLECVQDMDHENMFWYRQDPGLGLRLIYFSYDVKMKEKGDIPEGYSVSREKKERFSLILESASTNQTSMYLCASSRTVYQPQHFGDGTRLSIL.

This clonotype occurred many times. The CDR3 DNA is TGTGCCAGCAGCGCCCGGACAGGGTATAATGAAAAACTGTTTTTT. Residues: CASSARTGYNEKLFF. The rearrangement uses TRBV9 and TRBJ1-4; TRBD1 aligns across 8 bases. Trimming removed 3 bases from V and 4 bases from J; junction bases left unmatched: 5. The CDR3 spans 15 residues. Germline V gene lookup returns CDR1 SGDLS and CDR2 YYNGEE.

This clonotype was seen only a few times. The junction departs from germline at one end; a sequencing error may be responsible. This chain links TRBV11-2 with TRBJ2-1; 12 nucleotides agree with TRBD2. CDR3 length: 17 amino acids. Germline CDR1 and CDR2: SGHAT and FQNNGV. In DNA, the CDR3 is TGTGCCAGCGGCTTGGAGACTAGCGGGAGCTCCTACAATGAGCAGTTCTTC. Its translation is CASGLETSGSSYNEQFF.

The V gene is TRBV19, the J gene TRBJ1-2; D is unresolved. The CDR3 contains 15 residues. V gave up 4 bases and J gave up 2 bases, with 14 bases separating them. From germline, CDR1 is LNHDA and CDR2 SQIVND (reference sequence). CDR3 loop: CASSRDTAINYGYTF. CDR3 sequence (DNA): TGTGCCAGTAGTAGAGACACTGCCATCAACTATGGCTACACCTTC.

Here the CDR3 reads CSALNLAKNIQYF. DNA for the CDR3: TGCAGTGCCCTGAATTTAGCCAAAAACATTCAGTACTTC. The chain is built from TRBV20-1 and TRBJ2-4; D uncertain. The V end lost 6 bases, the J end lost 0 bases, and 9 bases lay between the germline ends. The CDR3 has 13 amino acids. Germline CDR1 reads DFQATT; CDR2 reads SNEGSKA (reference sequence).

This chain links TRBV9 with TRBJ2-3; D assignment may be TRBD1 or TRBD2 (6 bases each). The CDR3 is 12 residues long. Germline V gene lookup returns CDR1 SGDLS and CDR2 YYNGEE. V lost 4 bases, J lost 9 bases, and 12 bases lay in between. The CDR3 loop reads CASSRQAGTQYF. The CDR3 coding sequence is TGTGCCAGCAGCCGACAGGCGGGGACGCAGTATTTT.

This clonotype showed up many times. The chain couples TRBV20-1 to TRBJ1-6; D possibly corresponds to TRBD1 (5 bases). Trimming left V 1 base short and J 1 base short, with 8 bases between. Germline loops: CDR1 DFQATT, CDR2 SNEGSKA (reference sequence). This CDR3 is built from 15 residues. The CDR3 spells CSARGAGSYNSPLHF. CDR3 DNA sequence: TGCAGTGCTAGAGGGGCAGGGTCCTATAATTCACCCCTCCACTTT.

The CDR3: CASSLAPTRDTRVHEQYF. In DNA form, the CDR3 reads TGTGCCAGCAGCTTAGCCCCGACCCGGGACACTAGGGTCCACGAGCAGTACTTC. The J gene is TRBJ2-7, the V gene TRBV7-9; possibly TRBD1 for D (6 bases). Germline V gives CDR1 SEHNR, CDR2 FQNEAQ (reference sequence). The CDR3 loop spans 18 amino acids. Trimming stripped 0 bases from V and 5 bases from J, with 23 bases between. Together with reference TRBV7-9 and TRBJ2-7, the CDR3 gives the full variable domain: DTGVSQNPRHKITKRGQNVTFRCDPISEHNRLYWYRQTLGQGPEFLTYFQNEAQLEKSRLLSDRFSAERPKGSFSTLEIQRTEQGDSAMYLCASSLAPTRDTRVHEQYFGPGTRLTVT.

This clonotype was recorded at least ten times. J is TRBJ2-3 and V is TRBV4-3, with 11 bases aligning to TRBD2. This CDR3 has 22 amino acids. J gave up 2 bases and V 3 bases, and 22 bases lay outside the gene matches. CDR1 is LGHNA, CDR2 YSLEER, per germline. The DNA of the CDR3 is TGCGCCAGCAGCCAGGAAGACCTACTAGCGGGAGTTGTTCACCCAGACACAGATACGCAGTATTTT. Translated: CASSQEDLLAGVVHPDTDTQYF.

The chain uses TRBV7-3 and TRBJ2-1; 8 nucleotides align to TRBD1. Germline values: CDR1 SGHTA, CDR2 FQGTGA. Trimming took 11 bases from V and 6 from J; bases not matched to a gene: 18. The CDR3 is 16 residues long. CDR3 amino acids: CAHSLTWGQAINEQFF. CDR3 coding DNA: TGTGCCCACAGCTTAACGTGGGGACAGGCCATCAATGAGCAGTTCTTC.

This clonotype was observed many times. The chain couples TRBV18 to TRBJ2-3; D perhaps matches TRBD1 (6 bases). CDR1 and CDR2 (germline): KGHSH, LQKENI. The CDR3 consists of 15 residues. V was pared by 2 bases and J by 4 bases, with 13 bases between. The CDR3: CASSPFGRGADTQYF. The CDR3 DNA reads TGTGCCAGCTCACCATTCGGCAGGGGAGCAGATACGCAGTATTTT.

The chain carries TRBV28 and TRBJ2-7; 8 positions agree with TRBD1. This CDR3 comprises 15 residues. V shed 5 bases, J shed 0 bases, and the junction held 6 bases outside the gene matches. Germline V gene lookup returns CDR1 MDHEN and CDR2 SYDVKM. The CDR3 DNA sequence: TGTGCCAGCAGTCCAGGGGGCCCGTTCTCCTACGAGCAGTACTTC. Protein product: CASSPGGPFSYEQYF.